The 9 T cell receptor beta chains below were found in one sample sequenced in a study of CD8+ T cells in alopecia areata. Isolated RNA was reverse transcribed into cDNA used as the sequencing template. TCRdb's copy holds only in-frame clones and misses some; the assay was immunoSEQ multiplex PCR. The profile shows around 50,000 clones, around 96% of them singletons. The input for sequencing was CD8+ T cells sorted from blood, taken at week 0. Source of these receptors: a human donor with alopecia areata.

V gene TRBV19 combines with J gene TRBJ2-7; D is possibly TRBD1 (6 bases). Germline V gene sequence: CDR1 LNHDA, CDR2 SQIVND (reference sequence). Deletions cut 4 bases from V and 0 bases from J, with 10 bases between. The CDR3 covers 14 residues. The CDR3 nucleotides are TGTGCCAGTAGTAGAGGACAGTTCTCCTACGAGCAGTACTTC. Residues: CASSRGQFSYEQYF.

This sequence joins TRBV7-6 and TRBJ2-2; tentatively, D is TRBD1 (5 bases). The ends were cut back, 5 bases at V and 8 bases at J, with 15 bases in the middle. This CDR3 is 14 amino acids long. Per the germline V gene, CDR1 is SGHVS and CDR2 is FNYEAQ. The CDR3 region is CASSPVMAGGELFF. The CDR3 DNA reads TGTGCCAGCAGCCCTGTGATGGCAGGGGGGGAGCTGTTTTTT.

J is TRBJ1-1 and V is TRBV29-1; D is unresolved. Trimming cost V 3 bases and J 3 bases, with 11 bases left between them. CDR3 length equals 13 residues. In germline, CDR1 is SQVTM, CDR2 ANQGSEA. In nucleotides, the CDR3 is TGCAGCGTTGATGGCCCCGCGGACACTGAAGCTTTCTTT. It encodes CSVDGPADTEAFF. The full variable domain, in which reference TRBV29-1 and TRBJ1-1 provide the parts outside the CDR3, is SAVISQKPSRDICQRGTSLTIQCQVDSQVTMMFWYRQQPGQSLTLIATANQGSEATYESGFVIDKFPISRPNLTFSTLTVSNMSPEDSSIYLCSVDGPADTEAFFGQGTRLTVV.

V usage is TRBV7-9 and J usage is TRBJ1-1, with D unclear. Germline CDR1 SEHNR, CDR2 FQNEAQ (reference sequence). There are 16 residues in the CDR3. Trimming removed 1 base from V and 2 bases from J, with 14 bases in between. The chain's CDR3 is CASSLVPTHLNTEAFF. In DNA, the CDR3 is TGTGCCAGCAGCTTAGTTCCGACTCATCTAAACACTGAAGCTTTCTTT.

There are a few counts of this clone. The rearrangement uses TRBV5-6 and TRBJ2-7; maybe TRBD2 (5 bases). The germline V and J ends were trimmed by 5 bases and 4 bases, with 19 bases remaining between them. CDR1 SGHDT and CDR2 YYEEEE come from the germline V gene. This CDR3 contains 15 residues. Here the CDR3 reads CASSLGGTTSYEQYF. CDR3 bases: TGTGCCAGCAGTCTCGGAGGAACTACCAGTTACGAGCAGTACTTC.

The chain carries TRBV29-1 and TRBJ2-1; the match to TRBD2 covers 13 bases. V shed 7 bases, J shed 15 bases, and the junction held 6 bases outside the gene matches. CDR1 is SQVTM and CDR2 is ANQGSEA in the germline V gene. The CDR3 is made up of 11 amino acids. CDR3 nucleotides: TGCAGCGCCGGGACTAGCGGGGACTGGTTCTTC. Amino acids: CSAGTSGDWFF.

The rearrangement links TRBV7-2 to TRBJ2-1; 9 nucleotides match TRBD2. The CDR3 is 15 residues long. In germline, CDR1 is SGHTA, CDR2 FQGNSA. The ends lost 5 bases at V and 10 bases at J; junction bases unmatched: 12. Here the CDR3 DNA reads TGTGCCAGCAGCCTCGCGGGCGGGGGGGCAGAGGAGCAGTTCTTC. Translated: CASSLAGGGAEEQFF. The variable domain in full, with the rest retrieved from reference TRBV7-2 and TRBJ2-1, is GAGVSQSPSNKVTEKGKDVELRCDPISGHTALYWYRQSLGQGLEFLIYFQGNSAPDKSGLPSDRFSAERTGGSVSTLTIQRTQQEDSAVYLCASSLAGGGAEEQFFGPGTRLTVL.

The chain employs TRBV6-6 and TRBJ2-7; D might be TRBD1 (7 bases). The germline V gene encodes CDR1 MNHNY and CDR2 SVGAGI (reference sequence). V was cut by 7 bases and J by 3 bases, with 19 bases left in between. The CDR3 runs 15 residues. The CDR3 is CASTSGGISDYEQYF. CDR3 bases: TGTGCCAGCACCTCAGGGGGGATTAGTGACTACGAGCAGTACTTC.

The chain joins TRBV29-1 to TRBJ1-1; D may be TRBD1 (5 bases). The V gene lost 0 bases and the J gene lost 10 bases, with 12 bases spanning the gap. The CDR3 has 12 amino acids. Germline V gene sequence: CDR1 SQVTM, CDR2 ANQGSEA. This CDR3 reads CSVEDPDQGAFF. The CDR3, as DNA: TGCAGCGTTGAAGATCCAGACCAGGGAGCTTTCTTT.